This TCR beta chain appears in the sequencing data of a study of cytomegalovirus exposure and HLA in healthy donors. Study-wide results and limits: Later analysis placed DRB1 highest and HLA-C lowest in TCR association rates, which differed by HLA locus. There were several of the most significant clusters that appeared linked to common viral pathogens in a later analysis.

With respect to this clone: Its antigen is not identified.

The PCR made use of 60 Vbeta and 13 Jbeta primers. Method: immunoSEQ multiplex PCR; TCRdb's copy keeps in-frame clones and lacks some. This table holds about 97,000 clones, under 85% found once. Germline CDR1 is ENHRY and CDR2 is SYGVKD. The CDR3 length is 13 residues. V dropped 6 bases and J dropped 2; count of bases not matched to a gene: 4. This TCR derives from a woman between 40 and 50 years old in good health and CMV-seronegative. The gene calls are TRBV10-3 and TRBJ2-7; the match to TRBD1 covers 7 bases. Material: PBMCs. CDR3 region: CAISGDSTYEQYF. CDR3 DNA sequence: TGTGCCATCAGCGGGGACAGTACCTACGAGCAGTACTTC.